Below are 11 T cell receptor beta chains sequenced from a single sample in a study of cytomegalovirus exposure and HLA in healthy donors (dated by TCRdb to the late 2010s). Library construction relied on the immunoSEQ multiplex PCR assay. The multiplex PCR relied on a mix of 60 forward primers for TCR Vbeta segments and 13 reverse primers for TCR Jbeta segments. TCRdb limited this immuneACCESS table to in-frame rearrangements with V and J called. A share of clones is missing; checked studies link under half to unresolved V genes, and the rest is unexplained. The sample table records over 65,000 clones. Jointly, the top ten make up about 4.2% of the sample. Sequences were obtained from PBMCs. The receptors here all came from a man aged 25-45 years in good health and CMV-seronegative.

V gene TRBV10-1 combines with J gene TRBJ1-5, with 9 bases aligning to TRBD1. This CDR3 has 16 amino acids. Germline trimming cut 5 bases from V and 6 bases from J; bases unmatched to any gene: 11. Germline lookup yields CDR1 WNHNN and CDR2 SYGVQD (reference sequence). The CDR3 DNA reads TGCGCCAGCAGTAACACGGACAGGGGAACGGGTCAGCCCCAGCATTTT. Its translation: CASSNTDRGTGQPQHF.

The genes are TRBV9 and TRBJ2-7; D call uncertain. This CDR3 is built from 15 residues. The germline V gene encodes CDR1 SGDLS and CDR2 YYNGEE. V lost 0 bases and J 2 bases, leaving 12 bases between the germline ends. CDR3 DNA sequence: TGTGCCAGCAGCGTAGAAGCCTATGATACCTACGAGCAGTACTTC. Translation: CASSVEAYDTYEQYF.

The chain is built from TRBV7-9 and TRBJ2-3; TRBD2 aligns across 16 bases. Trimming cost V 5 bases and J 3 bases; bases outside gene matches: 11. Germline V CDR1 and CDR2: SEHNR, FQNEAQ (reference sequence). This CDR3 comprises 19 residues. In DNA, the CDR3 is TGTGCCAGCAGCCCATTCTCGGGACTAGCGGGGGGGAGAACAGATACGCAGTATTTT. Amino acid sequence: CASSPFSGLAGGRTDTQYF.

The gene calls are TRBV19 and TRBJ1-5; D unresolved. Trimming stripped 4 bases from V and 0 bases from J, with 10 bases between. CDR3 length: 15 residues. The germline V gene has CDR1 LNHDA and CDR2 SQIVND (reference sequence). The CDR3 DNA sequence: TGTGCCAGTAGTAGTGCGGGGTATAGCAATCAGCCCCAGCATTTT. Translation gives CASSSAGYSNQPQHF.

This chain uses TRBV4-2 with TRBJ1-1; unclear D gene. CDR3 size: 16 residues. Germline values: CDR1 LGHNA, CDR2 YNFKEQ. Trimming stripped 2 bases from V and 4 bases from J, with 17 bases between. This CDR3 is CASSQWLDTSSTEAFF. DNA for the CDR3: TGTGCCAGCAGCCAATGGCTCGACACCTCCAGCACTGAAGCTTTCTTT.

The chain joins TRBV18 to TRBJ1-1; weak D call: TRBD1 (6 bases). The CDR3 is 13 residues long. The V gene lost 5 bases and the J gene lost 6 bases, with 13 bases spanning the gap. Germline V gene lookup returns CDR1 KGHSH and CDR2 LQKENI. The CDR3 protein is CASSAYRDAEAFF. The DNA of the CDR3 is TGTGCCAGCTCAGCGTACAGGGACGCTGAAGCTTTCTTT.

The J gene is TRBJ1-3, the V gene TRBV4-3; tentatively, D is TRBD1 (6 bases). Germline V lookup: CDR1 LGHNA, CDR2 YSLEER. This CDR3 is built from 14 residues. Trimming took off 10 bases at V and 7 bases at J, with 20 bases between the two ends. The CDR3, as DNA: TGCGCCACCGCGAGGGGACATCAGGGGAACACCATATATTTT. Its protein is CATARGHQGNTIYF.

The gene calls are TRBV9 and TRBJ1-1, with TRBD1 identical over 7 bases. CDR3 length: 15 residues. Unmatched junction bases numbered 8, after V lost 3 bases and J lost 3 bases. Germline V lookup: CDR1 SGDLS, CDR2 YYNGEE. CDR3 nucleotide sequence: TGTGCCAGCAGCGCACCACAGGGGAGTTACACTGAAGCTTTCTTT. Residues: CASSAPQGSYTEAFF.

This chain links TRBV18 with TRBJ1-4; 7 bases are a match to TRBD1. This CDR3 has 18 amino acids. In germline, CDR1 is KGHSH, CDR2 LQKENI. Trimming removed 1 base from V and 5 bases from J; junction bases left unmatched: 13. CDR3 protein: CASSPLAGTDRVNEKLFF. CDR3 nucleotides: TGTGCCAGCTCACCACTCGCAGGGACCGACAGGGTGAATGAAAAACTGTTTTTT. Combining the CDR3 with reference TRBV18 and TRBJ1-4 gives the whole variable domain NAGVMQNPRHLVRRRGQEARLRCSPMKGHSHVYWYRQLPEEGLKFMVYLQKENIIDESGMPKERFSAEFPKEGPSILRIQQVVRGDSAAYFCASSPLAGTDRVNEKLFFGSGTQLSVL.

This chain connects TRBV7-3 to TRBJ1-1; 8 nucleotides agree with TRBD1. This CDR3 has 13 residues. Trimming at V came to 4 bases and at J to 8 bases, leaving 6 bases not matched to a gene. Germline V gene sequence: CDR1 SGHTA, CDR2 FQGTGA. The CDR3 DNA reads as TGTGCCAGCAGCTCGGCAGGGGGCGCCGAAGCTTTCTTT. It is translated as CASSSAGGAEAFF.

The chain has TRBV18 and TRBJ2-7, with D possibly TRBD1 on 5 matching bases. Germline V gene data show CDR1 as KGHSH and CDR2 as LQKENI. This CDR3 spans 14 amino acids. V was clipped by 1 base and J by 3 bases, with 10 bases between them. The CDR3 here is CASSPLQASYEQYF. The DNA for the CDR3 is TGTGCCAGCTCACCACTACAGGCGAGCTACGAGCAGTACTTC.